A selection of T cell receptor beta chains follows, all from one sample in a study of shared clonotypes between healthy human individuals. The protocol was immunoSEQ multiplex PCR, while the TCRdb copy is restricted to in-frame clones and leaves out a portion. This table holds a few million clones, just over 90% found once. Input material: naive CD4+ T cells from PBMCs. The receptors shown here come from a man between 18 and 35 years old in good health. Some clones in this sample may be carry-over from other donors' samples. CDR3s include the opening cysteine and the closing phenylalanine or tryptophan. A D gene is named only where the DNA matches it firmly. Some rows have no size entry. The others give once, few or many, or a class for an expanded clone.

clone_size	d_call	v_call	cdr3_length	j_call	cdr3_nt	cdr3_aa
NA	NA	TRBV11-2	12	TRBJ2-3	TGTGCCAGCAGCCCCTCGAGGGATACGCAGTATTTT	CASSPSRDTQYF
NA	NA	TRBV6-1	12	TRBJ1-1	TGTGCCAGCACCGCGATGGACACTGAAGCTTTCTTT	CASTAMDTEAFF
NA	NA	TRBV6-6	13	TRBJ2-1	TGTGCCAGCAGCATGGACAGCTACAATGAGCAGTTCTTC	CASSMDSYNEQFF
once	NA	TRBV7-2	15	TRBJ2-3	TGTGCCAGCAGCTACCTGGGACTTAAAGCGGGCACGCAGTATTTT	CASSYLGLKAGTQYF
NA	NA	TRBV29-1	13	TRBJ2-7	TGCAGCGTTTCCCCCAAACTTGGGTACGAGCAGTACTTC	CSVSPKLGYEQYF
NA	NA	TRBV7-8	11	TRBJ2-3	TGTGCCAGCAGCTACACAGATACGCAGTATTTT	CASSYTDTQYF
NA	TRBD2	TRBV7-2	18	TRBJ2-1	TGTGCCAGCAGCTTAGCTTTGAGTAGCGGGAGTATCTACAATGAGCAGTTCTTC	CASSLALSSGSIYNEQFF
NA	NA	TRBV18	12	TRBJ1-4	TGTGCCAGCTCACCATTGGGTGAAAAACTGTTTTTT	CASSPLGEKLFF
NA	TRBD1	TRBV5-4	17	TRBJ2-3	TGTGCCAGCAGCCTAAACCTCCGGGACAGGGGGCCAGATACGCAGTATTTT	CASSLNLRDRGPDTQYF
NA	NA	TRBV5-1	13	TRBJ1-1	TGCGCCAGCAGCCTCGGCGGTGATACTGAAGCTTTCTTT	CASSLGGDTEAFF
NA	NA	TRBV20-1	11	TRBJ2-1	TGCAGTGCTAGCAGGGGCAATGAGCAGTTCTTC	CSASRGNEQFF
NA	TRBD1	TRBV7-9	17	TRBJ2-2	TGTGCCAGCAGCTTAGTTCTTGGACAGGGTCGCTCCGGGGAGCTGTTTTTT	CASSLVLGQGRSGELFF
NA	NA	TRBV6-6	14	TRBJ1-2	TGTGCCAGCAGTTACTCCCAGGGTACCTATGGCTACACCTTC	CASSYSQGTYGYTF
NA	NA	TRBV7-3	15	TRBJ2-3	TGTGCCAGCAGCTTAATCCCGTCTAGCACAGATACGCAGTATTTT	CASSLIPSSTDTQYF
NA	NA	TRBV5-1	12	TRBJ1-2	TGCGCCAGCAGAGAGACGGAGGGGGGCTACACCTTC	CASRETEGGYTF
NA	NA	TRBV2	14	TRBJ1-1	TGTGCCAGCATGGCAGAACAGTTGAACACTGAAGCTTTCTTT	CASMAEQLNTEAFF
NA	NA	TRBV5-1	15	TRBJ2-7	TGCGCCAGCAGCTTGGTGTCAGGTGGACACTACGAGCAGTACTTC	CASSLVSGGHYEQYF
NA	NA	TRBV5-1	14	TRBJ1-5	TGCGCCAGCAGCTTGGGTGGGGCGAGTCAGCCCCAGCATTTT	CASSLGGASQPQHF
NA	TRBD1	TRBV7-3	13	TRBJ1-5	TGTGCCAGCAGTAAGGACAGGGGCCAGCCCCAGCATTTT	CASSKDRGQPQHF
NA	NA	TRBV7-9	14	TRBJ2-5	TGTGCCAGCAGCTTAAGGCGGGGGCGAGAGACCCAGTACTTC	CASSLRRGRETQYF
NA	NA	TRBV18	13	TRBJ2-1	TGTGCCAGCTCACCCACTAGTTCCAATGAGCAGTTCTTC	CASSPTSSNEQFF